This T cell receptor (beta chain) was captured by sequencing in a study of OX40 agonist ivuxolimab in advanced cancers. Data came from immunoSEQ multiplex PCR; TCRdb stores just in-frame clones and leaves some out. The repertoire holds 77,000 or so clones, about 93% seen once, with around 0.3% in the top ten. Per the germline V gene, CDR1 is SGHRS and CDR2 is YFSETQ. Trimming pared 1 base from V and 2 bases from J, leaving 10 bases between. The CDR3 is 15 residues long. The gene calls are TRBV5-1 and TRBJ1-5; D not certain. The receptor comes from an adult with an advanced solid tumor such as melanoma, head and neck, liver or kidney cancer. Sequenced material: CD4+ or CD8+ T cells sorted from blood, taken in a trial of the OX40 agonist ivuxolimab. The CDR3 protein is CASSLSGGGNQPQHF. The CDR3 coding sequence is TGCGCCAGCAGCTTGTCGGGTGGCGGCAATCAGCCCCAGCATTTT.